The 32 T cell receptor beta chains below all came from one sample that was sequenced in a study of blood T cell repertoires in COVID-19 (dated by TCRdb to the early 2020s). Preparation of the library involved the immunoSEQ multiplex PCR assay. In its TCRdb copy, this immuneACCESS table keeps in-frame sequences only and misses some clones. Where compared with another copy, unresolved V genes explain less than half of these, and the others have no known cause. The sample data list over 110,000 clones, and around 80% of these were observed just once. Jointly, the top ten make up around 3.3% of the sample. Sequencing was performed on peripheral blood. Receptor source: a man in his 60s with acute or convalescent COVID-19.

This chain connects TRBV4-1 to TRBJ1-4; D remains unclear. V was cut by 4 bases and J by 8 bases, with 14 bases left in between. The CDR3 consists of 14 residues. Per germline, CDR1 MGHRA and CDR2 YSYEKL. As DNA, the CDR3 is TGCGCCAGCAGCCTTCGGGAGGCTGACGAAAAACTGTTTTTT. Residues: CASSLREADEKLFF.

In this sample, this clone turned up a few times. This chain connects TRBV6-2 or TRBV6-3 to TRBJ2-2; 8 bases are a match to TRBD1. This CDR3 region has 15 residues. From germline, CDR1 is MNHEY and CDR2 SVGEGT. Losses at the gene ends were 2 bases for V and 4 bases for J; bases not matched to a gene: 3. DNA for the CDR3: TGTGCCAGCAGTTACACAGGGGGGATCACCGGGGAGCTGTTTTTT. Translated: CASSYTGGITGELFF.

V gene TRBV12-3 or TRBV12-4 combines with J gene TRBJ2-7, with D perhaps TRBD1 (6 bases). The CDR3 sequence is 11 residues long. The germline V and J ends were trimmed by 6 bases and 7 bases, with 10 bases remaining between them. The CDR3 spells CASRGAREQYF. The CDR3 DNA follows: TGTGCCAGCAGGGGGGCGAGGGAGCAGTACTTC.

The chain links TRBV29-1 to TRBJ1-1; TRBD1 matches 7 bases. In germline, CDR1 is SQVTM, CDR2 ANQGSEA. V lost 4 bases and J lost 0; bases outside the gene matches: 5. The CDR3 has 14 amino acids. In DNA form, the CDR3 reads TGCAGCGTTGCGGCCGGGACAGTGAACACTGAAGCTTTCTTT. Encoded protein: CSVAAGTVNTEAFF.

The chain employs TRBV30 and TRBJ2-3, with unresolved D. Germline V gene sequence: CDR1 GTSNPN, CDR2 SVGIG (reference sequence). V dropped 3 bases and J dropped 7 bases, with 14 bases sitting between them. The CDR3 runs 13 residues. Here the CDR3 reads CAWRGPVMNTQYF. CDR3 DNA: TGTGCCTGGAGGGGCCCTGTTATGAATACGCAGTATTTT. The full variable domain, completed using reference TRBV30 and TRBJ2-3, is SQTIHQWPATLVQPVGSPLSLECTVEGTSNPNLYWYRQAAGRGLQLLFYSVGIGQISSEVPQNLSASRPQDRQFILSSKKLLLSDSGFYLCAWRGPVMNTQYFGPGTRLTVL.

The rearrangement joins TRBV11-3 to TRBJ2-1; TRBD2 agrees at 15 bases. V was pared by 6 bases and J by 8 bases, with 11 bases of the junction left unmatched. Germline CDR1 SGHNT, CDR2 YENEEA. The length of the CDR3 is 17 residues. CDR3 in DNA: TGTGCCAGCAGTCCCTGGACTAGCGGGAGGGAGAAAGATGAGCAGTTCTTC. Translation gives CASSPWTSGREKDEQFF.

The genes are TRBV19 and TRBJ1-4; no reliable D call. Trimming left V 3 bases short and J 6 bases short, with 14 bases between. CDR1 LNHDA and CDR2 SQIVND come from the germline V gene (reference sequence). The CDR3 spans 15 residues. The CDR3 nucleotides are TGTGCCAGTAGTATCCCGGGGTCGTGGGATGAAAAACTGTTTTTT. Translating it yields CASSIPGSWDEKLFF.

This clone came up once. This chain connects TRBV7-2 to TRBJ2-7; D is unresolved. Germline CDR1 reads SGHTA; CDR2 reads FQGNSA. V lost 1 base and J 2 bases, leaving 6 bases between the germline ends. The CDR3 covers 13 residues. The CDR3 loop is CASSLVQAYEQYF. The DNA for the CDR3 is TGTGCCAGCAGCTTAGTCCAGGCCTACGAGCAGTACTTC.

In this sample, this clone turned up once. The chain uses TRBV3-1 (or the pseudogene TRBV3-2) and TRBJ2-1; 10 bases match TRBD2. The length of the CDR3 is 16 residues. V lost 5 bases, J lost 2 bases, and 6 bases stayed unmatched. Germline loops: CDR1 LGHDT, CDR2 YNNKEL (reference sequence). The CDR3 spells CASSSLAGGAYNEQFF. The DNA of the CDR3 is TGTGCCAGCAGCTCGTTAGCGGGAGGAGCCTACAATGAGCAGTTCTTC.

The chain links TRBV27 to TRBJ2-1; 8 bases fit TRBD2. The junction had 19 bases not matched to a gene; V was cut back by 6 bases and J by 3 bases. The CDR3 consists of 19 residues. Germline V gene data show CDR1 as MNHEY and CDR2 as SMNVEV (reference sequence). CDR3 region: CASSFSTHGAGEGYNEQFF. The CDR3, as DNA: TGTGCCAGCAGCTTCAGCACCCACGGAGCGGGAGAGGGCTACAATGAGCAGTTCTTC.

This chain connects TRBV28 to TRBJ2-4; 9 nucleotides agree with TRBD1. The germline V gene encodes CDR1 MDHEN and CDR2 SYDVKM. V shed 8 bases, J shed 3 bases, and the junction held 8 bases outside the gene matches. This CDR3 is 15 amino acids long. The CDR3 loop reads CASFPGQGVKNIQYF. CDR3 DNA: TGTGCCAGCTTTCCGGGACAGGGAGTCAAAAACATTCAGTACTTC.

The chain joins TRBV2 to TRBJ2-3; TRBD2 matches at 11 bases. The CDR3 is 16 amino acids. Germline lookup yields CDR1 SNHLY and CDR2 FYNNEI. V gave up 4 bases and J gave up 5 bases; unmatched junction bases: 8. The CDR3 loop is CASSALLAGVGDTQYF. The CDR3 coding sequence is TGTGCCAGCAGTGCCCTACTAGCGGGAGTTGGAGATACGCAGTATTTT.

The V call is TRBV18, the J call TRBJ2-7; D perhaps matches TRBD1 (6 bases). Germline CDR1 and CDR2: KGHSH and LQKENI. The CDR3 consists of 13 residues. V was clipped by 6 bases and J by 3 bases, with 12 bases between them. The CDR3 DNA reads as TGTGCCAGCTCCCCCGGACAGATCTACGAGCAGTACTTC. It codes for CASSPGQIYEQYF.

This CDR3 is CASSAGTGENEQFF. The DNA for the CDR3 is TGCGCCAGCAGCGCCGGGACAGGGGAAAATGAGCAGTTCTTC. The V gene is TRBV5-1, the J gene TRBJ2-1; 10 positions agree with TRBD1. CDR3 length equals 14 residues. Losses at the gene ends were 4 bases for V and 7 bases for J; bases not matched to a gene: 5. Per the germline V gene, CDR1 is SGHRS and CDR2 is YFSETQ.

This clone was detected once. V usage is TRBV4-3 and J usage is TRBJ1-2; D might be TRBD1 (6 bases). The CDR3 totals 15 residues. Germline V gene data show CDR1 as LGHNA and CDR2 as YSLEER. Trimming stripped 1 base from V and 7 bases from J, with 16 bases between. CDR3 sequence: CASSQGTGTIVGYTF. The CDR3 region has the DNA TGCGCCAGCAGCCAAGGAACAGGGACAATAGTTGGCTACACCTTC.

The V and J genes are TRBV7-9 and TRBJ2-2, with D unclear. Trimming removed 2 bases at V and 0 bases at J, with 7 bases between. The length of the CDR3 is 15 residues. The germline V gene has CDR1 SEHNR and CDR2 FQNEAQ (reference sequence). The CDR3 is CASSLHSSNTGELFF. Written as DNA, the CDR3 is TGTGCCAGCAGCTTACACAGTTCGAACACCGGGGAGCTGTTTTTT.

The chain has TRBV19 and TRBJ2-6; D is possibly TRBD2 (5 bases). This CDR3 region has 14 residues. CDR1 and CDR2 from the germline V gene are LNHDA and SQIVND (reference sequence). The ends were cut back, 6 bases at V and 1 base at J, with 7 bases in the middle. The CDR3 loop reads CASSRGSGANVLTF. Written as DNA, the CDR3 is TGTGCCAGTAGCCGGGGATCTGGGGCCAACGTCCTGACTTTC.

V is TRBV4-2 and J is TRBJ1-2; the D is unclear. Germline CDR1 reads LGHNA; CDR2 reads YNFKEQ. This CDR3 spans 14 amino acids. V lost 0 bases to trimming and J lost 4 bases, with 9 bases between them. The CDR3 here is CASSQDTGIYGYTF. The DNA of the CDR3 is TGTGCCAGCAGCCAAGATACGGGGATCTATGGCTACACCTTC.

This clone was recorded a few times. The chain couples TRBV19 to TRBJ1-3; 7 bases are shared with TRBD1. V trimming: 9 bases; J trimming: 2 bases; junction bases outside the gene matches: 4. CDR1 and CDR2 (germline): LNHDA, SQIVND (reference sequence). There are 13 residues in the CDR3. Here the CDR3 reads CARHRGPGNTIYF. The CDR3 DNA sequence: TGTGCCAGGCACAGGGGTCCTGGAAACACCATATATTTT.

This clone was found a few times. The J gene is TRBJ1-3, the V gene TRBV9; D unresolved. Germline loops: CDR1 SGDLS, CDR2 YYNGEE. V lost 0 bases to trimming and J lost 4 bases, with 11 bases between them. This CDR3 spans 15 amino acids. The DNA of the CDR3 is TGTGCCAGCAGCGTAGGGACGACGGGGGGAAACACCATATATTTT. Protein: CASSVGTTGGNTIYF.

The chain recombines TRBV30 with TRBJ2-3, with TRBD2 matching over 8 bases. The CDR3 loop spans 15 amino acids. V was clipped by 1 base and J by 3 bases; unmatched bases: 6. Germline V gene sequence: CDR1 GTSNPN, CDR2 SVGIG (reference sequence). The CDR3 region is CAWSGKSSGTDTQYF. CDR3 DNA sequence: TGTGCCTGGAGTGGTAAATCTAGCGGGACAGATACGCAGTATTTT.

This clone is a singleton in its sample. The chain employs TRBV3-1 (or the pseudogene TRBV3-2) and TRBJ1-6, with TRBD1 as a possible D gene (6 bases). The germline gives CDR1 LGHDT, CDR2 YNNKEL (reference sequence). The CDR3 is made up of 16 amino acids. V lost 7 bases to trimming and J lost 1 base, with 14 bases between them. CDR3 nucleotides: TGTGCCAGCACCATTTCCAGGGGATCCTATAATTCACCCCTCCACTTT. Protein sequence: CASTISRGSYNSPLHF.

This clone was observed once. The J gene is TRBJ2-5, the V gene TRBV30; 7 nucleotides line up with TRBD1. Per the germline V gene, CDR1 is GTSNPN and CDR2 is SVGIG (reference sequence). V dropped 2 bases and J dropped 4; count of bases not matched to a gene: 4. This CDR3 is built from 13 residues. CDR3 loop: CAWSTGVPETQYF. The CDR3 DNA follows: TGTGCCTGGAGTACAGGGGTCCCAGAGACCCAGTACTTC.

The J gene is TRBJ2-1, the V gene TRBV29-1; 8 bases fit TRBD2. Trimming took 6 bases from V and 7 from J; bases not matched to a gene: 8. Germline CDR1 is SQVTM and CDR2 is ANQGSEA. This CDR3 is built from 13 residues. The CDR3 region is CSVHGLAGNEQFF. The CDR3 DNA reads TGCAGCGTCCACGGACTAGCTGGGAATGAGCAGTTCTTC.

The rearrangement links TRBV30 to TRBJ1-3; D remains unclear. The CDR3 consists of 16 residues. Trimming stripped 0 bases from V and 3 bases from J, with 15 bases between. Per germline, CDR1 GTSNPN and CDR2 SVGIG (reference sequence). Here the CDR3 reads CAWSVWGGMNGNTIYF. The CDR3 bases are TGTGCCTGGAGTGTATGGGGAGGGATGAATGGAAACACCATATATTTT.

The rearrangement links TRBV6-5 to TRBJ1-1; 11 bases map to TRBD1. Trimming cost V 8 bases and J 4 bases; bases outside gene matches: 6. Germline V gene lookup returns CDR1 MNHEY and CDR2 SVGAGI. This CDR3 contains 14 residues. CDR3 region: CASFPGTGGTEAFF. CDR3 DNA sequence: TGTGCCAGCTTCCCAGGGACAGGGGGCACTGAAGCTTTCTTT.

This chain joins TRBV6-2 or TRBV6-3 and TRBJ2-6; D unclear. CDR1 is MNHEY and CDR2 is SVGEGT in the germline V gene. V lost 4 bases and J lost 5, with 12 bases in between. The CDR3 runs 15 residues. CDR3 protein: CASSLIGFWANVLTF. In DNA form, the CDR3 reads TGTGCCAGCAGTTTAATCGGGTTTTGGGCCAACGTCCTGACTTTC.

The rearrangement links TRBV5-1 to TRBJ1-6; tentative D call: TRBD1 (5 bases). Germline-derived CDR1 and CDR2 are SGHRS and YFSETQ. This CDR3 has 13 residues. V was trimmed by 5 bases and J by 7 bases, leaving 10 bases between them. Written as DNA, the CDR3 is TGCGCCAGCAGATCGACAGAGAATTCACCCCTCCACTTT. It encodes CASRSTENSPLHF.

The chain combines TRBV24-1 with TRBJ2-1; D may be TRBD2 (5 bases). This CDR3 is 15 amino acids long. Germline V gene sequence: CDR1 KGHDR, CDR2 SFDVKD. The V end was cut by 4 bases, the J end by 9 bases, with 18 bases between. The CDR3: CATSEPGLGKAEQFF. Written as DNA, the CDR3 is TGTGCCACCAGTGAACCGGGGTTGGGGAAAGCTGAGCAGTTCTTC.

The V and J genes are TRBV5-1 and TRBJ2-3, with TRBD2 identical over 11 bases. The germline V gene has CDR1 SGHRS and CDR2 YFSETQ. The CDR3 totals 16 residues. Unmatched junction bases numbered 6, after V lost 4 bases and J lost 2 bases. For the CDR3, the DNA is TGCGCCAGCAGCCCAGGGACTAGCGGAGTCACAGATACGCAGTATTTT. Translated: CASSPGTSGVTDTQYF.

CDR3 DNA sequence: TGTGCCAGCAGTTTAACCAGGGGAAGCGCCTACACCTTC. Its translation: CASSLTRGSAYTF. The V gene is TRBV27, the J gene TRBJ1-2; weak D call: TRBD1 (6 bases). This CDR3 contains 13 residues. Germline V lookup: CDR1 MNHEY, CDR2 SMNVEV (reference sequence). V was trimmed by 2 bases and J by 10 bases, leaving 14 bases between them.

The chain is built from TRBV28 and TRBJ2-5; tentatively, D is TRBD2 (5 bases). Germline assignment: CDR1 MDHEN and CDR2 SYDVKM. Trimming pared 2 bases from V and 5 bases from J, leaving 21 bases between. The length of the CDR3 is 17 residues. The DNA for the CDR3 is TGTGCCAGCAGTTTAAGTGTAACTAGAGGTTATTTGGAGACCCAGTACTTC. Its protein product is CASSLSVTRGYLETQYF.